These 32 T cell receptor beta chains were all obtained from the same sample, sequenced in a study of cytomegalovirus exposure and HLA in healthy donors. A multiplex PCR was run with 60 Vbeta primers and 13 Jbeta primers. Clones were sequenced by immunoSEQ multiplex PCR, and TCRdb holds only the in-frame ones, with some missing. This sample yields about 160,000 clones, of which approximately 79% are seen a single time; around 1.4% belongs to the top ten. Sequenced input: PBMCs. All receptors come from a man aged 60 to 75 in good health and CMV-seronegative.

V is TRBV5-6 and J is TRBJ1-2, with D perhaps matching TRBD1 (6 bases). This CDR3 has 13 amino acids. From germline, CDR1 is SGHDT and CDR2 YYEEEE. V was clipped by 7 bases and J by 5 bases, with 15 bases between them. CDR3 region: CASHPQGRYGYTF. Here the CDR3 DNA reads TGTGCCAGCCATCCACAGGGAAGGTATGGCTACACCTTC.

This clone was detected only a few times. The chain recombines TRBV6-6 with TRBJ2-4; TRBD1 matches at 10 bases. The CDR3 has 15 amino acids. Germline V gene data show CDR1 as MNHNY and CDR2 as SVGAGI (reference sequence). J was trimmed by 8 bases and V by 6 bases; bases with no gene match: 10. For the CDR3, the DNA is TGTGCCAGCAGCCCTCCGGGACAGGGGAGTCACATTCAGTACTTC. The encoded protein is CASSPPGQGSHIQYF.

This chain joins TRBV7-2 and TRBJ1-2; D unclear. The CDR3 spans 18 residues. The V end was cut by 1 base, the J end by 6 bases, with 24 bases between. Germline V lookup: CDR1 SGHTA, CDR2 FQGNSA. The CDR3 spells CASSLVVGRGVIFDGYTF. The CDR3 DNA is TGTGCCAGCAGCTTAGTTGTCGGTCGCGGGGTAATCTTTGATGGCTACACCTTC.

The chain recombines TRBV9 with TRBJ1-6, with D tentatively TRBD1 (5 bases). CDR1 SGDLS and CDR2 YYNGEE come from the germline V gene. CDR3 size: 14 residues. The ends were cut back, 3 bases at V and 6 bases at J, with 10 bases in the middle. CDR3 residues: CASSERDGNSPLHF. CDR3 bases: TGTGCCAGCAGCGAGCGGGACGGTAATTCACCCCTCCACTTT.

V usage is TRBV20-1 and J usage is TRBJ1-2; TRBD1 might be the D (5 bases). V gave up 6 bases and J gave up 5 bases, with 10 bases separating them. The germline gives CDR1 DFQATT, CDR2 SNEGSKA (reference sequence). The CDR3 contains 11 residues. CDR3 DNA: TGCAGTGCCGCAGGGAGGTATGGCTACACCTTC. Translating gives CSAAGRYGYTF.

This clone came up a few times. This chain connects TRBV6-1 to TRBJ1-2; D may be TRBD1 (6 bases). The CDR3 runs 14 residues. In germline, CDR1 is MNHNS, CDR2 SASEGT. V shed 4 bases and J shed 6 bases, with 15 bases lying between them. The CDR3 spells CASSVEGGWDGYTF. The DNA of the CDR3 is TGTGCCAGCAGTGTAGAGGGGGGGTGGGATGGCTACACCTTC.

The chain employs TRBV11-2 and TRBJ2-1; D is perhaps TRBD2 (6 bases). The CDR3 has 15 residues. Deletions cut 5 bases from V and 2 bases from J, with 13 bases between. In germline, CDR1 is SGHAT, CDR2 FQNNGV. The CDR3 reads CASSRGGSAYNEQFF. The CDR3 bases are TGTGCCAGCAGCCGCGGAGGGTCGGCCTACAATGAGCAGTTCTTC.

The chain couples TRBV19 to TRBJ2-3; D unresolved. CDR3 length equals 17 residues. The germline V gene has CDR1 LNHDA and CDR2 SQIVND (reference sequence). Between the trimmed V and J ends, which lost 5 bases and 3 bases, there was a span of 21 bases. CDR3 sequence (DNA): TGTGCCAGTAGTCTCCAAGCCCCCAGTTCGCGGACAGATACGCAGTATTTT. Translation gives CASSLQAPSSRTDTQYF.

The chain has TRBV29-1 and TRBJ2-7; TRBD2 agrees at 7 bases. The germline V gene has CDR1 SQVTM and CDR2 ANQGSEA. The CDR3 length is 13 residues. V was clipped by 6 bases and J by 3 bases; unmatched bases: 8. This CDR3 reads CSVYRDYDYEQYF. The CDR3 DNA follows: TGCAGCGTGTACCGGGACTATGACTACGAGCAGTACTTC.

The V and J genes are TRBV5-4 and TRBJ2-1; 11 bases agree with TRBD2. The CDR3 loop spans 15 amino acids. Germline lookup yields CDR1 SGHNT and CDR2 YYREEE (reference sequence). The V gene end was trimmed by 10 bases and the J gene end by 5 bases; junction bases not matched to a gene: 11. The CDR3 loop reads CAAKVGTSGDNEQFF. DNA for the CDR3: TGTGCCGCAAAGGTCGGGACTAGCGGAGACAATGAGCAGTTCTTC. The complete variable domain, with remaining parts taken from reference TRBV5-4 and TRBJ2-1, reads ETGVTQSPTHLIKTRGQQVTLRCSSQSGHNTVSWYQQALGQGPQFIFQYYREEENGRGNFPPRFSGLQFPNYSSELNVNALELDDSALYLCAAKVGTSGDNEQFFGPGTRLTVL.

Notes on this clone: A junction end diverges from the germline sequence, so it may reflect a read error. CDR3 amino acids: CSARGLGGPPF. DNA for the CDR3: TGCAGTGCTAGAGGGTTGGGGGGGCCCCCTTTC. The chain is built from TRBV20-1 and TRBJ2-6, with D possibly matching TRBD2 (7 bases). Per the germline V gene, CDR1 is DFQATT and CDR2 is SNEGSKA (reference sequence). The CDR3 runs 11 residues.

Note on this clone: Since the CDR3 does not end with the conserved phenylalanine or tryptophan, this likely comes from a read error. No DNA is shown, since the ends of the CDR3 on it are uncertain; the CDR3 is the one TCRdb lists. The genes are TRBV5-3 and TRBJ2-3; TRBD1 reflects the table's D call only, with no check against the DNA. TRBV5-3 is flagged as an ORF with uncertain function. The CDR3 spans 9 residues, counting both ends. The CDR3 protein is CARSLRGFS.

The rearrangement uses TRBV2 and TRBJ2-7, with 12 bases that match TRBD2. Germline trimming cut 7 bases from V and 5 bases from J; bases unmatched to any gene: 6. The germline gives CDR1 SNHLY, CDR2 FYNNEI. The CDR3 is 14 residues long. The DNA for the CDR3 is TGTGCCAGCATATCCACTAGCGGGAGGAACGAGCAGTACTTC. Translating gives CASISTSGRNEQYF.

The chain recombines TRBV14 with TRBJ2-3, with no clear D. This CDR3 comprises 15 residues. Per germline, CDR1 SGHDN and CDR2 FVKESK. The ends were cut back, 2 bases at V and 5 bases at J, with 14 bases in the middle. In nucleotides, the CDR3 is TGTGCCAGCAGCCAACGTGCGTTACGTGGAGATACGCAGTATTTT. Translating gives CASSQRALRGDTQYF.

The chain combines TRBV28 with TRBJ1-2; 7 bases line up with TRBD1. Germline assignment: CDR1 MDHEN and CDR2 SYDVKM. The CDR3 length is 14 residues. V lost 6 bases to trimming and J lost 4 bases; unmatched junction nucleotides: 8. DNA of the CDR3: TGTGCCAGCAGACACGACAGGGTCCGCTATGGCTACACCTTC. Residues: CASRHDRVRYGYTF.

In this sample, this clone turned up once. The chain couples TRBV4-1 to TRBJ2-7, with D perhaps matching TRBD2 (6 bases). The germline V gene encodes CDR1 MGHRA and CDR2 YSYEKL. The CDR3 spans 17 residues. The ends were cut back, 1 base at V and 3 bases at J, with 19 bases in the middle. CDR3 region: CASSQGPGAGPGYEQYF. The CDR3 DNA sequence: TGCGCCAGCAGCCAAGGCCCGGGTGCGGGGCCTGGCTACGAGCAGTACTTC.

The chain recombines TRBV27 with TRBJ2-2, with 15 bases fitting TRBD2. The CDR3 covers 18 residues. Germline CDR1 is MNHEY and CDR2 is SMNVEV (reference sequence). V lost 4 bases and J lost 1; bases outside the gene matches: 4. The CDR3 nucleotides read TGTGCCAGCAGTTCCTCGGGACTAGCGGGGGGGAACACCGGGGAGCTGTTTTTT. Protein: CASSSSGLAGGNTGELFF.

V usage is TRBV29-1 and J usage is TRBJ1-1; 10 bases are a match to TRBD1. Per germline, CDR1 SQVTM and CDR2 ANQGSEA. This CDR3 has 14 amino acids. V was clipped by 4 bases and J by 6 bases; unmatched bases: 8. The CDR3 protein is CSVAGQGHLSEAFF. The CDR3 coding sequence is TGCAGCGTTGCGGGACAGGGGCATCTCTCTGAAGCTTTCTTT.

The rearrangement joins TRBV7-9 to TRBJ1-5; D unresolved. Germline V gives CDR1 SEHNR, CDR2 FQNEAQ (reference sequence). Trimming took off 0 bases at V and 0 bases at J, with 6 bases between the two ends. CDR3 length equals 15 residues. The CDR3 reads CASSLAGSSNQPQHF. The CDR3 region has the DNA TGTGCCAGCAGCTTAGCTGGCAGTAGCAATCAGCCCCAGCATTTT.

The chain has TRBV7-9 and TRBJ2-6, with D possibly matching TRBD2 (5 bases). The V gene's germline CDR1 is SEHNR and CDR2 FQNEAQ (reference sequence). This CDR3 is built from 13 residues. V lost 4 bases, J lost 11 bases, and 12 bases lay in between. The CDR3 coding sequence is TGTGCCAGCAGCTATCAATCCGGGGACGTCCTGACTTTC. Residues: CASSYQSGDVLTF.

This chain connects TRBV7-9 to TRBJ1-5, with 7 nucleotides matching TRBD1. The CDR3 contains 15 residues. Losses at the gene ends were 5 bases for V and 7 bases for J; bases not matched to a gene: 11. Germline CDR1 reads SEHNR; CDR2 reads FQNEAQ (reference sequence). CDR3 residues: CASSPEEGAGQPQHF. The CDR3 DNA sequence: TGTGCCAGCAGCCCTGAAGAGGGGGCAGGACAGCCCCAGCATTTT.

This chain joins TRBV9 and TRBJ2-2, with 8 bases matching TRBD2. V shed 0 bases, J shed 6 bases, and the junction held 7 bases outside the gene matches. This CDR3 has 16 residues. The germline V gene has CDR1 SGDLS and CDR2 YYNGEE. The CDR3 nucleotides read TGTGCCAGCAGCGTAGACGGGGGGGCCCACTCCGGGGAGCTGTTTTTT. Protein sequence: CASSVDGGAHSGELFF.

This clone was seen a few times. The chain carries TRBV6-1 and TRBJ2-3; D ambiguous. Trimming stripped 4 bases from V and 7 bases from J, with 6 bases between. Germline CDR1 reads MNHNS; CDR2 reads SASEGT. The CDR3 has 11 residues. CDR3 sequence reads: CASSVRYTQYF. In nucleotides, the CDR3 is TGTGCCAGCAGTGTCCGGTATACGCAGTATTTT.

V and J are TRBV30 and TRBJ1-2; D is perhaps TRBD1 (6 bases). CDR1 GTSNPN and CDR2 SVGIG come from the germline V gene (reference sequence). Trimming took 3 bases from V and 7 from J, leaving 15 bases between them. The CDR3 is 13 amino acids. The CDR3 nucleotides read TGTGCCTGGAGAGTGGGGGGGCCGGGTGGCTACACCTTC. Protein product: CAWRVGGPGGYTF.

The chain uses TRBV7-9 and TRBJ2-5; D is ambiguous. The J call is in doubt because the DNA end fits TRBJ2-7 better. The CDR3 sequence is 13 residues long. Germline V lookup: CDR1 SEHNR, CDR2 FQNEAQ (reference sequence). The CDR3 sequence: CASSLSWAYEQYF. DNA of the CDR3: TGTGCCAGCAGCTTATCGTGGGCCTACGAGCAGTACTTC.

The chain joins TRBV6-5 to TRBJ1-6, with D unclear. V dropped 1 base and J dropped 5 bases, with 6 bases sitting between them. The CDR3 extends over 14 amino acids. Germline V gene lookup returns CDR1 MNHEY and CDR2 SVGAGI. CDR3 bases: TGTGCCAGCAGTTACTTGGCGGATAATTCACCCCTCCACTTT. Translated: CASSYLADNSPLHF.

The chain is built from TRBV27 and TRBJ2-7; 7 bases fit TRBD1. V dropped 1 base and J dropped 0; count of bases not matched to a gene: 3. The CDR3 is 15 amino acids. Germline values: CDR1 MNHEY, CDR2 SMNVEV (reference sequence). DNA for the CDR3: TGTGCCAGCAGTTTATTCTGGGACAGCTCCTACGAGCAGTACTTC. Translation gives CASSLFWDSSYEQYF.

This rearrangement joins TRBV30 to TRBJ1-2; D gene ambiguous. The germline V gene encodes CDR1 GTSNPN and CDR2 SVGIG (reference sequence). Trimming removed 3 bases from V and 1 base from J, with 6 bases in between. The length of the CDR3 is 12 residues. The CDR3 sequence is CAWSASNYGYTF. CDR3 nucleotides: TGTGCCTGGAGCGCCAGTAACTATGGCTACACCTTC.

This clone was seen only once. The rearrangement links TRBV29-1 to TRBJ2-4, with 9 bases matching TRBD2. The CDR3 totals 13 residues. V dropped 5 bases and J dropped 7; count of bases not matched to a gene: 6. Germline V gene data show CDR1 as SQVTM and CDR2 as ANQGSEA. The CDR3 DNA reads as TGCAGCGTTCAGACTAGCGGACGGAACATTCAGTACTTC. Protein: CSVQTSGRNIQYF.

This clone showed up just once. The J gene is TRBJ2-3, the V gene TRBV11-2; the D gene is possibly TRBD1 (6 bases). Germline values: CDR1 SGHAT, CDR2 FQNNGV. The CDR3 is 15 amino acids. V was clipped by 5 bases and J by 2 bases, with 14 bases between them. CDR3 in DNA: TGTGCCAGCAGCGTTGGACAGTTTCCCACAGATACGCAGTATTTT. Translating it yields CASSVGQFPTDTQYF.

The chain couples TRBV6-6 to TRBJ1-1; possible D gene TRBD1, 5 bases. The germline V gene encodes CDR1 MNHNY and CDR2 SVGAGI (reference sequence). V shed 5 bases and J shed 11 bases, with 21 bases lying between them. This CDR3 comprises 14 residues. The CDR3 DNA reads as TGTGCCAGCAGTCTATTGGGGGGAGGAATCATGGCTTTCTTT. It codes for CASSLLGGGIMAFF.

There are a few counts of this clone. The chain has TRBV19 and TRBJ2-5; 9 bases are a match to TRBD2. CDR1 and CDR2 from the germline V gene are LNHDA and SQIVND (reference sequence). V dropped 2 bases and J dropped 7; count of bases not matched to a gene: 14. CDR3 length equals 17 residues. CDR3 loop: CASSILLAGTWTGTQYF. CDR3 DNA: TGTGCCAGTAGTATACTTCTAGCGGGAACCTGGACGGGGACCCAGTACTTC.